The clone carrying this TCR beta chain was seen a few times. The antigen is undetermined. MiXCR, applied by TCRdb to the 5' RACE reads, yields one record per CDR3 protein. The data hold 390,000 or so distinct CDR3 sequences, with roughly 15% observed a single time. The sample comes from a study of T-cell memory formation after mild COVID-19. The study, taken as a whole, reports: Whether day 37 second-wave clones are SARS-CoV-2-specific was not confirmed.

The CDR3 length is 16 residues. Trimming cost V 5 bases and J 1 base; bases outside gene matches: 3. Germline V lookup: CDR1 MGHRA, CDR2 YSYEKL. The receptor was isolated from a man younger than 30 who had mild COVID-19 (a few samples of this study predate the infection). Cell type and time point are not known. This sequence joins TRBV4-1 and TRBJ2-1, with 12 bases aligning to TRBD2. Specimen: PBMCs or a T cell subset sorted from them (not recorded which). The CDR3 protein is CASSALAGGSYNEQFF. Here the CDR3 DNA reads TGCGCCAGCAGCGCACTAGCGGGGGGTTCCTACAATGAGCAGTTCTTC.